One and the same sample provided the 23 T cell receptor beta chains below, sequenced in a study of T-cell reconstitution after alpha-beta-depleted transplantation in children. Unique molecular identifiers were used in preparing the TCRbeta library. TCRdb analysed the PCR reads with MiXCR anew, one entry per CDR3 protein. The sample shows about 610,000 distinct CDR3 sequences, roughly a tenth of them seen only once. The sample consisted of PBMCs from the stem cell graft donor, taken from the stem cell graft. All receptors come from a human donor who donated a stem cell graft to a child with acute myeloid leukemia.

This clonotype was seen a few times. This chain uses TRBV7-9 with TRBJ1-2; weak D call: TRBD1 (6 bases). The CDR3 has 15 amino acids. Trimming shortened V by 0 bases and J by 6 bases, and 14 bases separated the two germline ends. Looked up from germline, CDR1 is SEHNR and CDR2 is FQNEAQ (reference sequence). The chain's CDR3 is CASSLARQGTDGYTF. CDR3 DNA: TGTGCCAGCAGCTTAGCCCGGCAGGGGACGGATGGCTACACCTTC.

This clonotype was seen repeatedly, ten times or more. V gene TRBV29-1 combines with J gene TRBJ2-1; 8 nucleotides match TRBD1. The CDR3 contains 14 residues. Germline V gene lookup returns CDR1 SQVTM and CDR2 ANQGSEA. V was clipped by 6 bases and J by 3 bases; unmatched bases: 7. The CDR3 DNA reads TGCAGCGTCCGTCGACAGGGGAACTACAATGAGCAGTTCTTC. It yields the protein CSVRRQGNYNEQFF.

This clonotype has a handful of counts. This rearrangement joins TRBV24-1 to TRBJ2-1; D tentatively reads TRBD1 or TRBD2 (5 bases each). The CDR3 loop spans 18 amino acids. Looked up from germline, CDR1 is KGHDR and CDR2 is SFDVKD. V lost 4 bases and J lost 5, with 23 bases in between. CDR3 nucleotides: TGTGCCACCAGTGACCGGAGACCGGGACCCACAGGCAACAATGAGCAGTTCTTC. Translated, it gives CATSDRRPGPTGNNEQFF.

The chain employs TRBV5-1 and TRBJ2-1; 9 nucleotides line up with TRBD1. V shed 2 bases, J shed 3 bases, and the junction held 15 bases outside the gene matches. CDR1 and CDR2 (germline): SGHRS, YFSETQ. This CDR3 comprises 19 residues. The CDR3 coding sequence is TGCGCCAGCAGCTTACATATTCCAAGTCGGGACAGGGTCTACAATGAGCAGTTCTTC. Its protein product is CASSLHIPSRDRVYNEQFF. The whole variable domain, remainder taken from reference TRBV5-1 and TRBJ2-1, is KAGVTQTPRYLIKTRGQQVTLSCSPISGHRSVSWYQQTPGQGLQFLFEYFSETQRNKGNFPGRFSGRQFSNSRSEMNVSTLELGDSALYLCASSLHIPSRDRVYNEQFFGPGTRLTVL.

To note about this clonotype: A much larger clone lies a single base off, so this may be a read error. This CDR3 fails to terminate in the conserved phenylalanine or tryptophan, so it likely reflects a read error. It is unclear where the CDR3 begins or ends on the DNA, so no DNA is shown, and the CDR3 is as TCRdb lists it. CDR3 sequence reads: CASSQEGWVTS. The chain employs TRBV4-2 and TRBJ1-2. CDR1 and CDR2 (germline): LGHNA, YNFKEQ. The CDR3 sequence runs 11 residues, both termini included.

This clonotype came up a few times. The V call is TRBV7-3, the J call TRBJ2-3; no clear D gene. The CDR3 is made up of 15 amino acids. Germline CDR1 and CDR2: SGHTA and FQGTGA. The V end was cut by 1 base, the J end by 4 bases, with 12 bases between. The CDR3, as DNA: TGTGCCAGCAGCTTAAGGGCCCAGCGCGCAGATACGCAGTATTTT. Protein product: CASSLRAQRADTQYF.

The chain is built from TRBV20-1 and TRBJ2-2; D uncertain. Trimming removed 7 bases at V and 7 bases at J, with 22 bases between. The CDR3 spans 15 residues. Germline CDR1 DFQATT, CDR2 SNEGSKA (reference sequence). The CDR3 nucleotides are TGCAGTGTTACCACGGACCGGCCCATGGGCGGGGAGCTGTTTTTT. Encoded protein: CSVTTDRPMGGELFF.

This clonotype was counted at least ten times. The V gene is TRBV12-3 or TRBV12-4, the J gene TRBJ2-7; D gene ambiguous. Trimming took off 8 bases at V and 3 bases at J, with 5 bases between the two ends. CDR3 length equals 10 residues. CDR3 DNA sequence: TGTGCCAGCGGGCTCTACGAGCAGTACTTC. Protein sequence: CASGLYEQYF.

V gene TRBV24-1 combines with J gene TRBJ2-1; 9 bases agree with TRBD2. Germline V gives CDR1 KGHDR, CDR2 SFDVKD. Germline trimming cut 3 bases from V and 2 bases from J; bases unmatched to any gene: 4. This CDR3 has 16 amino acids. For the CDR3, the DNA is TGTGCCACCAGTGATGTAGCGGGAGAGGCCTACAATGAGCAGTTCTTC. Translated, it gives CATSDVAGEAYNEQFF.

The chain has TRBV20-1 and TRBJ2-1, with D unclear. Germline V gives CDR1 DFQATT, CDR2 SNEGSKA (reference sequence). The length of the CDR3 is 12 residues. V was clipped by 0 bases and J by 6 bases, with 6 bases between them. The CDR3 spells CSARDAPNEQFF. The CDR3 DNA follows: TGCAGTGCTAGAGATGCCCCCAATGAGCAGTTCTTC.

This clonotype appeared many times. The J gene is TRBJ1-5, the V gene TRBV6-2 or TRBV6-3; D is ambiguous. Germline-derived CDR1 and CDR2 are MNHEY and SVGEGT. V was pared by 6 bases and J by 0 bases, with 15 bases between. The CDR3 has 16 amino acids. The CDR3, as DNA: TGTGCCAGCAGCGACCCCTTTGGTGTTAGCAATCAGCCCCAGCATTTT. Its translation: CASSDPFGVSNQPQHF.

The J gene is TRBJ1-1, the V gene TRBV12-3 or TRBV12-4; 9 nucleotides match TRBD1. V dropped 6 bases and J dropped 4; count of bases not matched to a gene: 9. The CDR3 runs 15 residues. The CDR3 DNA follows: TGTGCCAGCAGCACCCAACAGGGGGCAGGCACTGAAGCTTTCTTT. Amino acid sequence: CASSTQQGAGTEAFF.

CDR3 sequence (DNA): TGCGCCAGCAGCCAAGATGTGGGGCCAGGGAATTCACCCCTCCACTTT. It translates to CASSQDVGPGNSPLHF. The chain joins TRBV4-3 to TRBJ1-6; possible D gene TRBD1, 5 bases. V was clipped by 0 bases and J by 7 bases, with 13 bases between them. Germline CDR1 reads LGHNA; CDR2 reads YSLEER. CDR3 length: 16 residues.

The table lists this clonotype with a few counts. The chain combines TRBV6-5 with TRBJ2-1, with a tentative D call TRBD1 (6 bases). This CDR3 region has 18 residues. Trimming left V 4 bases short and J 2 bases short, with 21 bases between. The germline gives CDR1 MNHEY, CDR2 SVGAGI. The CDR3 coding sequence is TGTGCCAGCAGTTCCCTACACGTCCGGGACAACACCTACAATGAGCAGTTCTTC. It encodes CASSSLHVRDNTYNEQFF.

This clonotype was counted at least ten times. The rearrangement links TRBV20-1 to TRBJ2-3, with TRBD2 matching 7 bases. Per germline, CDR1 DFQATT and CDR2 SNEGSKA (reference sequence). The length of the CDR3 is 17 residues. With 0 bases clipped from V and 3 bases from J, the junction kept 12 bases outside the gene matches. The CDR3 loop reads CSARDSGGLADTDTQYF. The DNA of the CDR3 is TGCAGTGCTAGAGATTCGGGGGGTCTAGCGGATACAGATACGCAGTATTTT.

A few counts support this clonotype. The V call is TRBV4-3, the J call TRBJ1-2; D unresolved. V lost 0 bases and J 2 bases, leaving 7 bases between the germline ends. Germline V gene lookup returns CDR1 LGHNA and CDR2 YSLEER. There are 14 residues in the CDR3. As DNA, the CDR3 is TGCGCCAGCAGCCAAGATTTGGACAACTATGGCTACACCTTC. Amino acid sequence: CASSQDLDNYGYTF.

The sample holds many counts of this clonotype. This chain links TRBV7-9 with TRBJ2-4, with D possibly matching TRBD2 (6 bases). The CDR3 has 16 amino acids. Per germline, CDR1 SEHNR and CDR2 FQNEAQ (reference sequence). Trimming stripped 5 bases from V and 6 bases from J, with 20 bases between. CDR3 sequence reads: CASSPKQTSTPNIQYF. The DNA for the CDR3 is TGTGCCAGCAGCCCTAAGCAGACTAGTACTCCAAACATTCAGTACTTC.

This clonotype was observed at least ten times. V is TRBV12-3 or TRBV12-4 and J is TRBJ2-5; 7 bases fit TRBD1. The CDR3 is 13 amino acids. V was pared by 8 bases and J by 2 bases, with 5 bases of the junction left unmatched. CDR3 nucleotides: TGTGCCAGCCAAAGGGGGCAACAAGAGACCCAGTACTTC. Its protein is CASQRGQQETQYF.

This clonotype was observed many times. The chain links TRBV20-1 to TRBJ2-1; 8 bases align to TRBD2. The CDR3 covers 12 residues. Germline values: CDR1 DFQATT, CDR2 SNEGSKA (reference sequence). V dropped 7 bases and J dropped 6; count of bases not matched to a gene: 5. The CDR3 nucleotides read TGCAGTGGCTTGCGGGAGGCCAATGAGCAGTTCTTC. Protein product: CSGLREANEQFF.

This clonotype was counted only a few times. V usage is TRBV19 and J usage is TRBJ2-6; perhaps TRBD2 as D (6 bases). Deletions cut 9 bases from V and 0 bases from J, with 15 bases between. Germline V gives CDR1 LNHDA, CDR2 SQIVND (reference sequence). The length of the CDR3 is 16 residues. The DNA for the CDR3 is TGTGCCAGCCGGGACTGGAGCAGCTCTGGGGCCAACGTCCTGACTTTC. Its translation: CASRDWSSSGANVLTF.

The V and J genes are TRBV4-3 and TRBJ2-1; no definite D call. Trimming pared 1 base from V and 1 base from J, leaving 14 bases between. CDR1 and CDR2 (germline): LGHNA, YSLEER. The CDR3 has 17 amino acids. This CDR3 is CASSQVTRDLSYNEQFF. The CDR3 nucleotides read TGCGCCAGCAGCCAAGTTACCCGAGACTTATCCTACAATGAGCAGTTCTTC.

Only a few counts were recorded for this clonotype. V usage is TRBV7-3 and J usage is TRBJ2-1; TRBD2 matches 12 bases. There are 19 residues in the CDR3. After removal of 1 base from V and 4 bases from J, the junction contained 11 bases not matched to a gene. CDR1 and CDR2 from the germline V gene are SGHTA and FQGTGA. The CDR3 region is CASSLRGTSGLIEYNEQFF. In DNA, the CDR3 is TGTGCCAGCAGCTTAAGGGGGACTAGCGGGTTGATAGAGTACAATGAGCAGTTCTTC.

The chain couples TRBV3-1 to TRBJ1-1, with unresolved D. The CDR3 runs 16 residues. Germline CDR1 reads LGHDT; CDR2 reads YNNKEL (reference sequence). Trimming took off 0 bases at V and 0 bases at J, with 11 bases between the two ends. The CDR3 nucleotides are TGTGCCAGCAGCCAAGATGGATTCGGATTGAACACTGAAGCTTTCTTT. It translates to CASSQDGFGLNTEAFF. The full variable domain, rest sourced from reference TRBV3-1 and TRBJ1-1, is DTAVSQTPKYLVTQMGNDKSIKCEQNLGHDTMYWYKQDSKKFLKIMFSYNNKELIINETVPNRFSPKSPDKAHLNLHINSLELGDSAVYFCASSQDGFGLNTEAFFGQGTRLTVV.